This note documents a single TCR beta chain sequence. No antigen is known for it. This record belongs to a study of cytomegalovirus exposure and HLA in healthy donors. Study outcomes and limitations: V- and J-gene trimming of TCR beta was linked (in a later analysis) to a missense DCLRE1C variant. Information on immune exposure was restricted to one variable (CMV serostatus).

The CDR3 spans 15 residues. CDR1 is MGHRA, CDR2 YSYEKL, per germline. V lost 4 bases to trimming and J lost 5 bases; unmatched junction nucleotides: 8. Amplification used 60 Vbeta primers and 13 Jbeta primers. Here immunoSEQ multiplex PCR was the method, and the copy in TCRdb shows in-frame clones only, minus some. Among 220,000 or so clones listed, 82% were seen once. The chain is built from TRBV4-1 and TRBJ2-5, with 9 bases aligning to TRBD2. The sequenced sample consisted of PBMCs. This receptor was taken from a woman between 35 and 50 years old in good health and CMV-seronegative. CDR3 region: CASSPLAGVGETQYF. The CDR3 DNA sequence: TGCGCCAGCAGCCCCTTAGCGGGAGTGGGTGAGACCCAGTACTTC.